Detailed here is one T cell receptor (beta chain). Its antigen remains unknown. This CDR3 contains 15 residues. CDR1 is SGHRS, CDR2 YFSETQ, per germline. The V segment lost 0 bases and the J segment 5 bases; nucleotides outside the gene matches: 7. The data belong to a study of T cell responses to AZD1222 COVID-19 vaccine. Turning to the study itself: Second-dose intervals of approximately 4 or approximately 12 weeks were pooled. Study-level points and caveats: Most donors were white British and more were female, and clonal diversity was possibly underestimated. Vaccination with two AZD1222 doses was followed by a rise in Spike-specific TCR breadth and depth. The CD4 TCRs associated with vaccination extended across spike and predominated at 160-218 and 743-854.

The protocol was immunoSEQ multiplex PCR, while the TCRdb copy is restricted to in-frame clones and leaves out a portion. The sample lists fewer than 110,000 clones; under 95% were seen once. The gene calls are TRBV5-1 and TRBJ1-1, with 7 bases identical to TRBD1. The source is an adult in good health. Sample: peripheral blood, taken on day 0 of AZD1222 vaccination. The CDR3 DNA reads TGCGCCAGCAGCTTGGAGGGGGCGGGTGTAACTGAAGCTTTCTTT. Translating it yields CASSLEGAGVTEAFF.